This record looks at one TCR beta chain sequence and its context. Its specificity is not known. The data are from a study of T-cell reconstitution after alpha-beta-depleted transplantation in children. Unique molecular identifiers tagged the TCRbeta library. TCRdb ran MiXCR on the PCR reads and lists one entry per CDR3 protein. Of about 58,000 distinct CDR3 sequences listed, about 40% were seen once; the top ten hold roughly 98%. Study findings and constraints: Where alpha-beta T cells came from about two months after transplant was reportedly several hundred expanded graft clones. Fresh T-cell production supplied most of the T-cell counts and diversity seen one year after transplant.

The V and J ends lost 2 bases and 2 bases, in that order; junction bases with no gene match: 13. This CDR3 is built from 17 residues. In germline, CDR1 is DFQATT, CDR2 SNEGSKA (reference sequence). The chain has TRBV20-1 and TRBJ2-3; 7 bases line up with TRBD2. The sequence was collected from a male patient between 5 and 17 years old who had a stem cell transplant for acute lymphoblastic leukemia, so the T cells may come from the graft donor. This sample comprised PBMCs, mostly from graft donor cells, obtained 360 days after TCRalphabeta/CD19-depleted stem cell transplant. The DNA for the CDR3 is TGCAGTGCTAGAACATTGAGTAACCTAGCGGACACAGATACGCAGTATTTT. Its protein product is CSARTLSNLADTDTQYF.